One and the same sample provided the 10 T cell receptor beta chains below, sequenced in a study of PD-1 blockade in classical Hodgkin lymphoma. TCRdb's table, derived via immunoSEQ multiplex PCR, lists solely in-frame clones and lacks some. Altogether 100,000 or so clones are present, under 95% being singletons, with the ten largest covering 2%. Described time point: cycle 4 day 1 (C4D1), after six to seven weeks of nivolumab. Following autologous stem cell transplantation, relapse occurred in every patient, and exposure to brentuximab vedotin varied. The specimen was peripheral blood mononuclear cells (PBMCs), collected before the fourth cycle of nivolumab. Source of these receptors: a human donor with classical Hodgkin lymphoma.

The chain carries TRBV7-9 and TRBJ2-1, with 7 bases that match TRBD2. V gave up 5 bases and J gave up 4 bases; unmatched junction bases: 11. CDR3 length equals 16 residues. The germline CDR1 and CDR2 sequences are SEHNR and FQNEAQ (reference sequence). The CDR3 DNA follows: TGTGCCAGCAGCCCAGTCGGCGGGAGACCGTACAATGAGCAGTTCTTC. It encodes CASSPVGGRPYNEQFF.

The V and J genes are TRBV9 and TRBJ1-2; D is ambiguous. The germline gives CDR1 SGDLS, CDR2 YYNGEE. CDR3 length: 13 amino acids. Trimming shortened V by 7 bases and J by 6 bases, and 16 bases separated the two germline ends. The CDR3 DNA sequence: TGTGCCAGCGGACGGTCTCAGAATCATGGCTACACCTTC. This gives the protein CASGRSQNHGYTF.

V usage is TRBV6-1 and J usage is TRBJ1-1; possible D gene TRBD1, 5 bases. In germline, CDR1 is MNHNS, CDR2 SASEGT. Trimming removed 6 bases at V and 1 base at J, with 12 bases between. CDR3 length equals 14 residues. The CDR3 loop is CASREGPTNTEAFF. The CDR3 coding sequence is TGTGCCAGCAGGGAGGGACCAACGAACACTGAAGCTTTCTTT.

The J gene is TRBJ1-2, the V gene TRBV6-6; D is undetermined. The CDR3 is 14 amino acids. V lost 0 bases to trimming and J lost 4 bases, with 9 bases between them. Germline V gene lookup returns CDR1 MNHNY and CDR2 SVGAGI (reference sequence). Here the CDR3 reads CASSYSRVTYGYTF. The CDR3 region has the DNA TGTGCCAGCAGTTACTCGAGGGTTACCTATGGCTACACCTTC.

The J gene is TRBJ2-5, the V gene TRBV27; no clear D gene. The germline gives CDR1 MNHEY, CDR2 SMNVEV (reference sequence). This CDR3 has 13 amino acids. V was trimmed by 0 bases and J by 2 bases, leaving 4 bases between them. The CDR3 DNA reads as TGTGCCAGCAGTTTATCCCCTCAAGAGACCCAGTACTTC. It codes for CASSLSPQETQYF.

The chain employs TRBV5-4 and TRBJ2-3, with 8 nucleotides matching TRBD1. J gave up 5 bases and V 4 bases, and 6 bases lay outside the gene matches. The germline V gene has CDR1 SGHNT and CDR2 YYREEE (reference sequence). This CDR3 has 14 amino acids. CDR3 protein: CASSPGQALDTQYF. In DNA form, the CDR3 reads TGTGCCAGCAGCCCGGGACAGGCCCTAGATACGCAGTATTTT.

This chain uses TRBV29-1 with TRBJ2-7, with TRBD2 as a possible D gene (6 bases). Germline V gives CDR1 SQVTM, CDR2 ANQGSEA. Trimming pared 2 bases from V and 6 bases from J, leaving 11 bases between. This CDR3 region has 12 residues. The CDR3 coding sequence is TGCAGCGTTGAATCGGCGGGGTTCGAGCAGTACTTC. Encoded protein: CSVESAGFEQYF.

The chain combines TRBV10-3 with TRBJ2-1; the D gene is possibly TRBD2 (5 bases). The CDR3 has 16 amino acids. Trimming stripped 0 bases from V and 10 bases from J, with 19 bases between. The germline CDR1 and CDR2 sequences are ENHRY and SYGVKD. The CDR3 loop reads CAISESGSLLPGEQFF. The CDR3 DNA sequence: TGTGCCATCAGTGAGTCGGGGTCCCTTCTCCCGGGGGAGCAGTTCTTC.

The chain joins TRBV9 to TRBJ1-5, with 12 bases matching TRBD1. Looked up from germline, CDR1 is SGDLS and CDR2 is YYNGEE. The length of the CDR3 is 18 residues. With 3 bases clipped from V and 0 bases from J, the junction kept 7 bases outside the gene matches. The CDR3 protein is CASSGGTGGGNSNQPQHF. DNA of the CDR3: TGTGCCAGCAGCGGCGGGACAGGGGGCGGTAATAGCAATCAGCCCCAGCATTTT.

V is TRBV6-5 and J is TRBJ1-1; D is perhaps TRBD1 (6 bases). Trimming removed 2 bases from V and 7 bases from J, with 11 bases in between. The V gene's germline CDR1 is MNHEY and CDR2 SVGAGI. This CDR3 comprises 13 residues. Here the CDR3 reads CASSYAVTGEAFF. As DNA, the CDR3 is TGTGCCAGCAGTTACGCGGTGACAGGTGAAGCTTTCTTT.